This T cell receptor beta chain was sequenced during a study of human T cells and chemical hapten exposure. The time point: patch test 1, 2 weeks after DPC sensitization. Treatment: therapeutic diphenylcyclopropenone sensitization with weekly scalp DPC. The authors' total RNA extraction used unfractionated whole blood. Each cDNA molecule in the library carried unique molecular identifiers. TCRdb fed the RACE reads into MiXCR, producing one record per CDR3 protein. The sample holds about 340,000 distinct CDR3 sequences, about 7% seen once. Germline CDR1 is SGHDN and CDR2 is FVKESK. This CDR3 comprises 12 residues. V gave up 1 base and J gave up 4 bases, with 4 bases separating them.

The rearrangement joins TRBV14 to TRBJ1-1; D gene uncertain. The sample here was whole blood, taken in connection with sensitization to the hapten diphenylcyclopropenone (DPC). This TCR was sampled from a woman younger than 35 with alopecia areata. Some clones in this sample may be carry-over from other donors' samples. The CDR3 sequence is CASSQVSTEAFF. The DNA of the CDR3 is TGTGCCAGCAGCCAAGTTTCCACTGAAGCTTTCTTT.